A single sample gave rise to the 9 T cell receptor beta chains below, sequenced in a study of T cells expressing NK-cell markers. Reprocessing the 5' RACE reads, TCRdb reports a single entry for every CDR3 protein and omits DNA. The table for this sample gives some 140,000 distinct CDR3 sequences. Source material: blood T cells: a sorted CD56 or NKG2C T cell subset, CD4+ or CD8+ T cells, or bulk PBMC T cells (not recorded which). The receptors shown here come from a woman in her forties or fifties in good health.

The chain uses TRBV6-5 and TRBJ1-5; lacking DNA, the TRBD1 call made by TCRdb goes unchecked. This CDR3 is built from 14 residues. Germline V gives CDR1 MNHEY, CDR2 SVGAGI. The CDR3 reads CASSYAQGNQPQHF.

The chain links TRBV13 to TRBJ1-3. Germline CDR1 reads PRHDT; CDR2 reads FYEKMQ (reference sequence). This CDR3 has 12 residues. CDR3 residues: CASSYQSDTIYF.

The chain has TRBV30 and TRBJ2-7; TCRdb designates TRBD1, a call that cannot be tested without DNA. Germline lookup yields CDR1 GTSNPN and CDR2 SVGIG (reference sequence). The CDR3 extends over 12 amino acids. CDR3 sequence: CAWSVGGVEQYF.

The chain employs TRBV6-2 or TRBV6-3 and TRBJ2-2; TCRdb proposes TRBD1, but this gene call is untestable without DNA. The germline gives CDR1 MNHEY, CDR2 SVGEGT. This CDR3 spans 15 amino acids. The CDR3 sequence is CASSGWDHNTGELFF.

The genes are TRBV24-1 and TRBJ2-2; absent DNA, TCRdb's TRBD2 call cannot be checked. The CDR3 has 14 amino acids. Germline V lookup: CDR1 KGHDR, CDR2 SFDVKD. CDR3 sequence: CATSDGAGVGELFF.

The chain is built from TRBV5-6 and TRBJ2-7; TCRdb's D gene call, TRBD1, goes unchecked for lack of DNA. Germline CDR1 reads SGHDT; CDR2 reads YYEEEE. The CDR3 runs 17 residues. CDR3 in amino acids: CASSLPGGAGVSYEQYF.

This sequence joins TRBV27 and TRBJ2-1. The length of the CDR3 is 14 residues. Germline assignment: CDR1 MNHEY and CDR2 SMNVEV (reference sequence). The CDR3 here is CASSFSGSYNEQFF.

The chain uses TRBV2 and TRBJ2-4; TCRdb reports TRBD2, a call that lacks DNA to check it against. Germline V gene sequence: CDR1 SNHLY, CDR2 FYNNEI. This CDR3 comprises 15 residues. The CDR3 is CASSELPGSIYIQYF.

This rearrangement joins TRBV2 to TRBJ2-2; the TRBD2 assignment by TCRdb is unverifiable without DNA. The CDR3 consists of 18 residues. Germline-derived CDR1 and CDR2 are SNHLY and FYNNEI. This CDR3 reads CASSGTSGGLANTGELFF.